Below are 5 T cell receptor beta chains sequenced from a single sample in a study of cytomegalovirus exposure and HLA in healthy donors. Profiling relied on immunoSEQ multiplex PCR, and the TCRdb table lists in-frame clones only, not all of them. The sample lists 100,000 to 150,000 clones, around nine tenths occurring once. Sample: PBMCs. Receptor source: a man aged 25 to 45 in good health and CMV-seronegative.

This clone was detected only a few times. The V call is TRBV6-1, the J call TRBJ2-3; 10 bases fit TRBD1. CDR3 length equals 16 residues. Germline V lookup: CDR1 MNHNS, CDR2 SASEGT. The junction had 3 bases not matched to a gene; V was cut back by 0 bases and J by 3 bases. CDR3 residues: CASSEAGTGVTDTQYF. The DNA of the CDR3 is TGTGCCAGCAGTGAAGCTGGGACAGGGGTTACAGATACGCAGTATTTT.

J is TRBJ2-7 and V is TRBV7-9; 8 bases line up with TRBD1. The CDR3 loop spans 15 amino acids. V shed 4 bases, J shed 3 bases, and the junction held 8 bases outside the gene matches. Germline-derived CDR1 and CDR2 are SEHNR and FQNEAQ (reference sequence). CDR3 in DNA: TGTGCCAGCAGCTCCCGAACAGGGGGATACTACGAGCAGTACTTC. Protein: CASSSRTGGYYEQYF. The full variable domain, its missing parts supplied by reference TRBV7-9 and TRBJ2-7, is DTGVSQNPRHKITKRGQNVTFRCDPISEHNRLYWYRQTLGQGPEFLTYFQNEAQLEKSRLLSDRFSAERPKGSFSTLEIQRTEQGDSAMYLCASSSRTGGYYEQYFGPGTRLTVT.

The chain joins TRBV5-4 to TRBJ1-1, with TRBD1 matching over 7 bases. Germline V gene sequence: CDR1 SGHNT, CDR2 YYREEE (reference sequence). The CDR3 loop spans 15 amino acids. V was clipped by 0 bases and J by 4 bases; unmatched bases: 6. CDR3 region: CASSLGPGQATEAFF. For the CDR3, the DNA is TGTGCCAGCAGCTTGGGACCCGGACAGGCCACTGAAGCTTTCTTT.

The chain combines TRBV6-5 with TRBJ1-2; no reliable D call. Germline CDR1 is MNHEY and CDR2 is SVGAGI. The CDR3 length is 12 residues. Trimming took off 3 bases at V and 7 bases at J, with 9 bases between the two ends. CDR3 protein: CASSYTAGGYTF. The CDR3, as DNA: TGTGCCAGCAGTTATACAGCGGGTGGCTACACCTTC.

This sequence joins TRBV4-1 and TRBJ2-3; 7 bases line up with TRBD2. Germline V gene data show CDR1 as MGHRA and CDR2 as YSYEKL. Unmatched junction bases numbered 10, after V lost 5 bases and J lost 2 bases. The CDR3 runs to 16 residues. The CDR3 reads CASSGIAGQPTDTQYF. CDR3 nucleotides: TGCGCCAGCAGCGGTATAGCGGGCCAACCCACAGATACGCAGTATTTT.